The present T cell receptor beta chain was sequenced within a study of blood T cell repertoires in COVID-19. Overall study context: Samples taken during acute and convalescent COVID-19 were collected in the United States, Italy and Spain. The cDNA or gDNA used as material had been derived from T cells, B-cell-depleted T cells, or PBMCs.

Original processing methods: Quantification of nucleated cells was approximated via reference gene primer amplification. TCRdb's copy holds only in-frame clones and misses some; the assay was immunoSEQ multiplex PCR. The V and J calls and clone size come from that table; D and trimming were worked out from the DNA. The table has tens of thousands of clones, roughly nine tenths seen once. The CDR3 has 17 residues. V dropped 5 bases and J dropped 2; count of bases not matched to a gene: 12. Germline CDR1 and CDR2: LNHDA and SQIVND (reference sequence). V and J are TRBV19 and TRBJ1-5, with 7 bases fitting TRBD1. The sequence was obtained from a man in his sixties or seventies with acute or convalescent COVID-19. The sample consisted of peripheral blood. Written as DNA, the CDR3 is TGTGCCAGTAGTCTTGGACAGGACCCATGGGGCAATCAGCCCCAGCATTTT. It translates to CASSLGQDPWGNQPQHF.